This T cell receptor (beta chain) was sequenced in a study of shared clonotypes between healthy human individuals. A CD45RA-negative memory subset and a CD45RA+ naive subset were separated from the CD4+ cells. Points from the study as a whole: Clonotype sharing across donors was expected to vary with sequencing depth.

Ten or more counts support this clone. Its antigen remains unknown. This sample also contains other DNA sequences that code for the same CDR3. The CDR3 is 14 amino acids. The V gene's germline CDR1 is KGHSH and CDR2 LQKENI. V was trimmed by 3 bases and J by 1 base, leaving 8 bases between them. Generated by immunoSEQ multiplex PCR, the TCRdb table keeps only in-frame clones and is missing some. The data show some 2.1 million clones, 85% to 95% seen once. The sequence was obtained from a man in his late teens or twenties in good health. The specimen was naive CD4+ T cells sorted from blood. Subset reported: CD45RA+ positively selected. V usage is TRBV18 and J usage is TRBJ2-3; a weak D match, TRBD1 (5 bases). The chain's CDR3 is CASSPLGRTDTQYF. CDR3 sequence (DNA): TGTGCCAGCTCACCTCTGGGGCGCACAGATACGCAGTATTTT.